The present TCR beta chain was sequenced within a study of T cell responses to AZD1222 COVID-19 vaccine. Overall study results and limits: Across spike, vaccine-associated CD4 TCRs were found, dominant at 160-218 and 743-854.

Concerning this clone: As yet, its antigen is unknown.

The CDR3 has 15 amino acids. Trimming shortened V by 2 bases and J by 6 bases, and 15 bases separated the two germline ends. The V gene's germline CDR1 is SNHLY and CDR2 FYNNEI. Repertoires were generated with immunoSEQ multiplex PCR, while TCRdb's copy carries only in-frame clones and drops some. The data hold about 70,000 clones, with roughly 85% observed a single time. This TCR was sampled from an adult in good health. The material was peripheral blood, obtained on day 0 of AZD1222 vaccination. J is TRBJ2-3 and V is TRBV2; D may match TRBD1 or TRBD2 (6 bases each). The CDR3 DNA reads TGTGCCAGCAGTGAACACGGGGGCGAGGCGGATACGCAGTATTTT. Translating gives CASSEHGGEADTQYF. Full variable domain (missing parts from reference TRBV2 and TRBJ2-3): EPEVTQTPSHQVTQMGQEVILRCVPISNHLYFYWYRQILGQKVEFLVSFYNNEISEKSEIFDDQFSVERPDGSNFTLKIRSTKLEDSAMYFCASSEHGGEADTQYFGPGTRLTVL.